The rows below give T cell receptor beta chains drawn from one sample of a study of spatial heterogeneity in lung cancer. TCRdb re-analysed the 5' RACE reads in MiXCR, keeping a single row per CDR3 protein. Of some 50,000 distinct CDR3 sequences listed, about 12% are singletons. The material was PBMCs, obtained at surgery. The source of these receptors is a female donor with early-stage non-small cell lung cancer. The CDR3 runs from the conserved cysteine through the conserved F or W. Each record gives: V gene, D gene, J gene, clone size, CDR3 protein, CDR3 DNA. The D gene is left open where the match is weak. A clone size is listed for some rows: how often the clone was seen (once, few, many), or a class if it is expanded.

TRBV28	TRBD2	TRBJ2-7	many	CAIRGVGYEQYF	TGTGCCATCCGGGGGGTCGGCTACGAGCAGTACTTC
TRBV12-3/TRBV12-4	TRBD2	TRBJ2-3	-	CASSPDWRGADTQYF	TGTGCCAGCAGTCCCGACTGGCGGGGGGCAGATACGCAGTATTTT
TRBV5-1	-	TRBJ2-7	few	CASSSLDSYEQYF	TGCGCCAGCAGCTCCCTAGACAGCTACGAGCAGTACTTC
TRBV6-2/TRBV6-3	-	TRBJ1-2	-	CASSYSFHYGYTF	TGTGCCAGCAGTTACAGTTTCCACTATGGCTACACCTTC
TRBV5-4	-	TRBJ2-5	-	CASSLVEGGETQYF	TGTGCCAGCAGCTTGGTGGAGGGAGGAGAGACCCAGTACTTC
TRBV20-1	TRBD1	TRBJ1-5	many	CSAITGGSSFNQPQHF	TGCAGTGCTATTACAGGGGGCTCCTCCTTCAATCAGCCCCAGCATTTT
TRBV28	-	TRBJ2-5	many	CASSLSWGFQETQYF	TGTGCCAGCAGTTTATCCTGGGGGTTCCAAGAGACCCAGTACTTC
TRBV11-2	-	TRBJ1-6	-	CASSLTMPGGTSNSPLHF	TGTGCCAGCAGCTTAACTATGCCGGGCGGGACAAGTAATTCACCCCTCCACTTT
TRBV20-1	TRBD2	TRBJ2-5	-	CSLPVAGKETQYF	TGCAGCCTTCCGGTAGCGGGGAAAGAGACCCAGTACTTC
TRBV19	TRBD1	TRBJ1-5	few	CASSLVLGQGFPQPQHF	TGTGCCAGTAGTCTCGTGTTAGGACAGGGATTTCCGCAGCCCCAGCATTTT
TRBV7-2	-	TRBJ1-3	many	CASSSIQGNTIYF	TGTGCCAGCAGCAGCATACAGGGAAACACCATATATTTT
TRBV5-6	-	TRBJ1-3	-	CASSWGTDSGNTIYF	TGTGCCAGCAGCTGGGGGACGGACTCTGGAAACACCATATATTTT
TRBV27	-	TRBJ2-1	few	CASSLAGLKGEQFF	TGTGCCAGCAGTTTGGCGGGACTTAAGGGTGAGCAGTTCTTC
TRBV13	TRBD2	TRBJ2-2	-	CASSFPRRGGRFTGELFF	TGTGCCAGCAGCTTCCCCAGGCGGGGGGGCCGTTTCACCGGGGAGCTGTTTTTT
TRBV12-3/TRBV12-4	TRBD2	TRBJ2-2	many	CASSLGTTNTGELFF	TGTGCCAGCAGTTTGGGGACTACGAACACCGGGGAGCTGTTTTTT
TRBV7-2	TRBD1	TRBJ1-2	-	CASSLDRAATNYGYTF	TGTGCCAGCAGCCTGGACAGGGCCGCTACCAACTATGGCTACACCTTC
TRBV19	-	TRBJ2-7	few	CASSITRSSYEQYF	TGTGCCAGTAGTATTACCAGGAGCTCCTACGAGCAGTACTTC
TRBV4-2	TRBD2	TRBJ2-7	-	CASSQGGRLTSGGLNEQYF	TGTGCCAGCAGCCAAGGGGGGCGCCTAACTAGCGGGGGGCTGAACGAGCAGTACTTC
TRBV4-3	TRBD2	TRBJ2-3	few	CASSQDRSGGTDTQYF	TGCGCCAGCAGCCAAGATCGCAGCGGGGGCACAGATACGCAGTATTTT
TRBV7-2	-	TRBJ1-6	-	CASSLDSNSPLHF	TGTGCCAGCAGCTTGGACAGTAATTCACCCCTCCACTTT
TRBV20-1	-	TRBJ2-2	-	CSAQQGTGELFF	TGCAGTGCCCAACAGGGCACCGGGGAGCTGTTTTTT
TRBV20-1	-	TRBJ1-1	-	CSARDPNAGTTEAFF	TGCAGTGCTAGAGATCCAAATGCCGGGACCACTGAAGCTTTCTTT
TRBV12-3/TRBV12-4	TRBD1	TRBJ1-5	-	CASSLAGGGGGGNQPQHF	TGTGCCAGCAGTTTAGCGGGAGGGGGCGGCGGGGGCAATCAGCCCCAGCATTTT